This T cell receptor (beta chain) was recovered during a study of blood T cells in healthy people across ages. Study-wide results and caveats: A strong correlation between TCR beta diversity and naive T cell percentage was seen. Per-million-T-cell TCR beta diversity fell roughly linearly with age.

This clonotype was seen only a few times. Its antigen is unidentified. The sample, about 9.7 milliliters of peripheral blood, was drawn from each donor. Trimming cost V 5 bases and J 2 bases; bases outside gene matches: 3. The CDR3 has 14 amino acids. The germline CDR1 and CDR2 sequences are MGHRA and YSYEKL. A second roughly 6 to 12 cycle PCR used barcoded and J-beta primers. A template-switch adaptor that had 12 random nucleotides put a tag on each cDNA molecule. Each CDR3 protein is one row after TCRdb ran MiXCR on the 5' RACE reads. The sample lists over a million distinct CDR3 sequences, 42% occurring once.

This sequence joins TRBV4-1 and TRBJ1-2; 9 bases fit TRBD1. The sequence was collected from a woman aged 18 to 35 in good health. The source material was blood. This chain's CDR3 is CASSGTGLNYGYTF. The CDR3 nucleotides are TGCGCCAGCAGCGGGACAGGGCTAAACTATGGCTACACCTTC.